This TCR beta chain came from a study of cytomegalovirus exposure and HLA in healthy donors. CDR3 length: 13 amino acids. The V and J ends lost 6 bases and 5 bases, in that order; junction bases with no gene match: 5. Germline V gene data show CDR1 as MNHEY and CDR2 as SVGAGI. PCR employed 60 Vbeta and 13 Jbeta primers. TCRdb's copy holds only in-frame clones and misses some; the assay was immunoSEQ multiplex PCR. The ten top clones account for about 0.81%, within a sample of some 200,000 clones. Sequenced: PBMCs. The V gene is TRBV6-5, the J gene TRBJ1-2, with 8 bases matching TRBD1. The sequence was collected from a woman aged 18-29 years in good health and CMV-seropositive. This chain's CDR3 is CASSLRQGYGYTF. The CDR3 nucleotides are TGTGCCAGCAGCCTTCGACAGGGGTATGGCTACACCTTC.